This passage covers 20 T cell receptor beta chains from one sample sequenced in a study of Graves' ophthalmopathy and Graves' hyperthyroidism. Amplification of the TCR beta CDR3 regions used RNA transcripts (as template). First-round RT-PCR relied on HTBI primers, and a second-round multiplex PCR came next. TCRdb re-called the multiplex PCR reads through MiXCR, storing one row per CDR3 protein. The data contain just over 600,000 distinct CDR3 sequences, 20% to 25% of them singletons. The sequencing sample was made of peripheral blood. These receptors came from a woman aged 18 to 35 with stable Graves' hyperthyroidism. Some clones in this sample may be carry-over from other donors' samples.

This clonotype appeared a few times. This sequence joins TRBV9 and TRBJ2-2, with 9 bases matching TRBD2. With V trimmed by 0 bases and J by 7 bases, 7 bases remained unmatched. The CDR3 contains 16 residues. Germline CDR1 and CDR2: SGDLS and YYNGEE. In DNA, the CDR3 is TGTGCCAGCAGCGTAGCCTATAGCGGGAGTGTCGGGGAGCTGTTTTTT. Protein product: CASSVAYSGSVGELFF.

This clonotype has a count of ten or more. The J gene is TRBJ1-2, the V gene TRBV12-3 or TRBV12-4, with 7 bases that match TRBD1. The CDR3 runs to 15 residues. Trimming cost V 5 bases and J 1 base; bases outside gene matches: 7. DNA for the CDR3: TGTGCCAGCAGTGACCAGGGGGGGAATAACTATGGCTACACCTTC. Its protein product is CASSDQGGNNYGYTF.

Here the CDR3 reads CASSLTRTGGRYTEAFF. As DNA, the CDR3 is TGTGCCAGCAGTTTAACCCGGACAGGGGGCAGGTACACTGAAGCTTTCTTT. The chain couples TRBV27 to TRBJ1-1, with 11 bases lining up with TRBD1. Germline CDR1 and CDR2: MNHEY and SMNVEV (reference sequence). Trimming at V came to 2 bases and at J to 3 bases, leaving 8 bases not matched to a gene. The length of the CDR3 is 17 residues.

This clonotype was recorded many times. This chain uses TRBV29-1 with TRBJ2-5; TRBD2 agrees at 13 bases. J lost 0 bases, V lost 8 bases, and 6 bases had no gene match. Per germline, CDR1 SQVTM and CDR2 ANQGSEA. There are 15 residues in the CDR3. The DNA for the CDR3 is TGCAGCACTAGCGGGGGGGCTCCCTACCAAGAGACCCAGTACTTC. This gives the protein CSTSGGAPYQETQYF.

Ten or more counts support this clonotype. The V call is TRBV15, the J call TRBJ2-5; D gene unclear. The V and J ends lost 0 bases and 2 bases respectively, with 7 bases between them. CDR3 length equals 14 residues. Germline CDR1 reads LNHNV; CDR2 reads YYDKDF (reference sequence). The CDR3 region is CATSRDIAQETQYF. In DNA, the CDR3 is TGTGCCACCAGCAGAGATATTGCTCAAGAGACCCAGTACTTC.

This clonotype was recorded a few times. The V and J genes are TRBV12-3 or TRBV12-4 and TRBJ2-2, with D uncertain. Trimming cost V 6 bases and J 6 bases, with 14 bases left between them. CDR3 size: 14 residues. The CDR3 reads CASSPAADAGELFF. The DNA of the CDR3 is TGTGCCAGCAGCCCTGCGGCGGACGCCGGGGAGCTGTTTTTT.

This clonotype was counted many times. The CDR3 sequence: CASSFGRTGVEQYF. CDR3 DNA: TGTGCCAGCAGTTTTGGCCGGACAGGGGTCGAGCAGTACTTC. The J gene is TRBJ2-7, the V gene TRBV12-3 or TRBV12-4; 9 bases are shared with TRBD1. Unmatched junction bases numbered 6, after V lost 3 bases and J lost 6 bases. This CDR3 is 14 amino acids long.

V usage is TRBV25-1 and J usage is TRBJ1-5, with unresolved D. Between the trimmed V and J ends, which lost 4 bases and 0 bases, there was a span of 10 bases. The CDR3 runs to 15 residues. CDR1 MGHDK and CDR2 SYGVNS come from the germline V gene. The CDR3, as DNA: TGTGCCAGCAGTGCTCAATCCTTTAGCAATCAGCCCCAGCATTTT. Translating gives CASSAQSFSNQPQHF.

This clonotype was seen repeatedly, ten times or more. V and J are TRBV28 and TRBJ1-5; D uncertain. Germline CDR1 is MDHEN and CDR2 is SYDVKM. The CDR3 length is 12 residues. CDR3 in DNA: TGTGCGCTAGGGCTGAGCAATCAGCCCCAGCATTTT. Protein product: CALGLSNQPQHF.

This clonotype was found many times. CDR3 sequence reads: CASSLGMGQGTETQYF. The CDR3 DNA reads as TGTGCCAGCAGCTTAGGAATGGGACAGGGTACCGAGACCCAGTACTTC. The rearrangement links TRBV11-3 to TRBJ2-5, with TRBD1 identical over 9 bases. The CDR3 loop spans 16 amino acids. Germline values: CDR1 SGHNT, CDR2 YENEEA. V was pared by 1 base and J by 5 bases, with 8 bases of the junction left unmatched.

This clonotype was detected many times. The V call is TRBV28, the J call TRBJ2-7; TRBD2 aligns across 11 bases. Germline V CDR1 and CDR2: MDHEN, SYDVKM. The CDR3 totals 18 residues. Trimming took 4 bases from V and 3 from J; bases not matched to a gene: 14. CDR3 region: CASSSGPKLAGVFYEQYF. Written as DNA, the CDR3 is TGTGCCAGCAGTTCAGGCCCCAAACTAGCGGGAGTGTTCTACGAGCAGTACTTC.

V gene TRBV5-1 combines with J gene TRBJ2-2; D is unclear. Germline loops: CDR1 SGHRS, CDR2 YFSETQ. CDR3 size: 16 residues. V lost 1 base and J 0 bases, leaving 10 bases between the germline ends. The CDR3 loop reads CASSLTGRTNTGELFF. Written as DNA, the CDR3 is TGCGCCAGCAGCTTGACCGGACGGACGAACACCGGGGAGCTGTTTTTT.

This clonotype turned up a few times. The rearrangement uses TRBV6-2 or TRBV6-3 and TRBJ2-7; D is undetermined. V shed 4 bases and J shed 3 bases, with 10 bases lying between them. CDR1 is MNHEY and CDR2 is SVGEGT in the germline V gene. The CDR3 totals 13 residues. Here the CDR3 DNA reads TGTGCCAGCAGTTCGTCCAGACTCTACGAGCAGTACTTC. Residues: CASSSSRLYEQYF.

At least ten counts were recorded for this clonotype. The chain employs TRBV18 and TRBJ1-1; 7 positions match TRBD1. Germline V CDR1 and CDR2: KGHSH, LQKENI. CDR3 length: 12 residues. After removal of 4 bases from V and 6 bases from J, the junction contained 2 bases not matched to a gene. The CDR3 is CASSQGTAEAFF. The CDR3, as DNA: TGTGCCAGCTCACAAGGGACAGCTGAAGCTTTCTTT.

As for this clonotype: This may be a read error, as it is one base from a much larger clone. The chain combines TRBV5-6 with TRBJ1-5; TRBD1 is a possible D gene (5 bases). Near its end, the DNA agrees better with TRBJ2-3, so the J call may be wrong. Germline CDR1 is SGHDT and CDR2 is YYEEEE. The CDR3 runs to 13 residues. CDR3 amino acids: CANLQGSNQPQYF. CDR3 nucleotide sequence: TGTGCCAACCTGCAGGGTAGCAATCAGCCCCAGTATTTT.

This clonotype was recorded at least ten times. The chain carries TRBV7-2 and TRBJ1-2, with D perhaps TRBD1 (6 bases). Trimming left V 8 bases short and J 3 bases short, with 19 bases between. This CDR3 is 15 amino acids long. Per germline, CDR1 SGHTA and CDR2 FQGNSA. Here the CDR3 reads CASPRGPQRHYGYTF. The CDR3 DNA is TGTGCCAGCCCTCGGGGGCCTCAAAGGCACTATGGCTACACCTTC.

This clonotype was counted at least ten times. This may arise from a read error, as a much more abundant clone is one base away. V usage is TRBV27 and J usage is TRBJ1-5; D gene unclear. Looked up from germline, CDR1 is MNHEY and CDR2 is SMNVEV (reference sequence). The V gene lost 5 bases and the J gene lost 0 bases, with 11 bases spanning the gap. The CDR3 spans 15 residues. CDR3 DNA sequence: TGTGCCAGCAGTCCCACGACGGGTAGCAATCAGCCCCAGCATTTT. Residues: CASSPTTGSNQPQHF.

The gene calls are TRBV11-2 and TRBJ2-7; D might be TRBD1 or TRBD2, each matching 5 bases. The J call is uncertain, as TRBJ2-5 better fits the DNA end. CDR3 length: 16 residues. The germline CDR1 and CDR2 sequences are SGHAT and FQNNGV. Written as DNA, the CDR3 is TGTGCCAGCAGCCATCCTCGGGACGGAGCCCAAGAGACCCAGTACTTC. This sequence encodes CASSHPRDGAQETQYF.

This clonotype has at least ten counts. A much more abundant neighbour one base away suggests this may be a read error. The rearrangement uses TRBV10-3 and TRBJ2-7; the D gene is possibly TRBD1 (6 bases). CDR1 ENHRY and CDR2 SYGVKD come from the germline V gene. V lost 3 bases, J lost 3 bases, and 21 bases lay in between. The CDR3 covers 17 residues. The CDR3 protein is CAISDPGRRSRGYEQYF. Written as DNA, the CDR3 is TGTGCCATCAGTGACCCCGGACGACGGTCCAGGGGCTACGAGCAGTACTTC.

This clonotype was seen at least ten times. The chain joins TRBV2 to TRBJ2-7, with D possibly TRBD2 on 5 matching bases. Trimming pared 7 bases from V and 12 bases from J, leaving 19 bases between. CDR1 and CDR2 (germline): SNHLY, FYNNEI. The length of the CDR3 is 12 residues. CDR3 sequence reads: CASTLAGPGWYF. Written as DNA, the CDR3 is TGTGCCAGCACCCTAGCCGGACCAGGATGGTACTTC.